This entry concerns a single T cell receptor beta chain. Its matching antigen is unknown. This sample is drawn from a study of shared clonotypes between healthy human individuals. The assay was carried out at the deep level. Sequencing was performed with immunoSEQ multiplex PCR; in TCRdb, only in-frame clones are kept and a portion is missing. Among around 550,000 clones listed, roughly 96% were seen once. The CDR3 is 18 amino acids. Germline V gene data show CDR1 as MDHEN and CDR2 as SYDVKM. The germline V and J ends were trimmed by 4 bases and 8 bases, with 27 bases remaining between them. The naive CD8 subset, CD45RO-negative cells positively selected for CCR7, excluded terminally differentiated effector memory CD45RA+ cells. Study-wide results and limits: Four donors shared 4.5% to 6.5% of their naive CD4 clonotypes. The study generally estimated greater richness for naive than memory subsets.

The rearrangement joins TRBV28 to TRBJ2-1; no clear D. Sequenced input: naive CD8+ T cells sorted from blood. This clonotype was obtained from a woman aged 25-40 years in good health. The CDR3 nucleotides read TGTGCCAGCAGTTCCGCTTACGTTACAGAGACCCATGCGGATGAGCAGTTCTTC. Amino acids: CASSSAYVTETHADEQFF.